Each of the 30 T cell receptor beta chains below was sequenced from the same sample in a study of neoadjuvant anti-PD-1 for oral cavity cancer. The time point denotes: after neoadjuvant nivolumab, at surgical resection. TCRdb's table, derived via immunoSEQ multiplex PCR, lists solely in-frame clones and lacks some. The sample carries more than 11,000 clones, roughly 74% recorded once. The sample in question was PBMCs, obtained after nivolumab (anti-PD-1) treatment. The receptor set was obtained from a person between 40 and 79 years old with oral cavity squamous cell carcinoma.

The rearrangement uses TRBV19 and TRBJ2-5; 12 positions match TRBD2. Germline-derived CDR1 and CDR2 are LNHDA and SQIVND (reference sequence). This CDR3 spans 15 amino acids. Trimming cost V 4 bases and J 4 bases; bases outside gene matches: 4. The CDR3 loop is CASSTQLAGGETQYF. In DNA form, the CDR3 reads TGTGCCAGTAGTACCCAACTAGCGGGGGGAGAGACCCAGTACTTC.

This chain uses TRBV4-1 with TRBJ1-1; D gene unclear. The germline V gene encodes CDR1 MGHRA and CDR2 YSYEKL. V was clipped by 4 bases and J by 8 bases, with 11 bases between them. This CDR3 contains 12 residues. The DNA for the CDR3 is TGCGCCAGCAGCCTCGCAGGAGACGAAGCTTTCTTT. Translated, it gives CASSLAGDEAFF.

The CDR3 sequence is CASSPGQGEQYF. CDR3 bases: TGCGCCAGCAGCCCGGGACAGGGCGAGCAGTACTTC. The gene calls are TRBV5-1 and TRBJ2-7; TRBD1 matches at 9 bases. The trim removed 4 bases at V and 6 bases at J, leaving 2 bases unmatched. CDR1 is SGHRS and CDR2 is YFSETQ in the germline V gene. This CDR3 is 12 amino acids long.

This sequence joins TRBV2 and TRBJ2-4; D remains unclear. Trimming removed 6 bases at V and 0 bases at J, with 15 bases between. The germline V gene has CDR1 SNHLY and CDR2 FYNNEI. This CDR3 spans 16 amino acids. The CDR3 spells CASRRFGSLAKNIQYF. In DNA form, the CDR3 reads TGTGCCAGCAGGAGGTTCGGTTCCCTAGCCAAAAACATTCAGTACTTC.

The rearrangement uses TRBV30 and TRBJ1-4; 8 bases line up with TRBD1. V lost 3 bases, J lost 5 bases, and 5 bases stayed unmatched. The V gene's germline CDR1 is GTSNPN and CDR2 SVGIG (reference sequence). This CDR3 has 14 amino acids. The CDR3 bases are TGTGCCTGGAGCCGGGACAGGCTCAATGAAAAACTGTTTTTT. Protein sequence: CAWSRDRLNEKLFF.

The chain links TRBV5-1 to TRBJ2-3, with a weak D call TRBD1 (6 bases). The V gene's germline CDR1 is SGHRS and CDR2 YFSETQ. V lost 3 bases, J lost 0 bases, and 14 bases lay in between. CDR3 length: 16 residues. CDR3 DNA: TGCGCCAGCAGCTCCCTAAACACAGGGAGCACAGATACGCAGTATTTT. Translating it yields CASSSLNTGSTDTQYF.

V usage is TRBV6-4 and J usage is TRBJ2-1; no clear D gene. The CDR3 has 14 amino acids. Trimming pared 0 bases from V and 4 bases from J, leaving 7 bases between. Per germline, CDR1 MRHNA and CDR2 SNTAGT. In DNA form, the CDR3 reads TGTGCCAGCAGTGACTCAAATCGATACAATGAGCAGTTCTTC. Translating it yields CASSDSNRYNEQFF.

V and J are TRBV6-5 and TRBJ2-1; maybe TRBD1 (5 bases). This CDR3 spans 13 amino acids. V was shortened by 0 bases and J by 9 bases, with 9 bases between the two germline ends. Germline CDR1 reads MNHEY; CDR2 reads SVGAGI. CDR3 in DNA: TGTGCCAGCAGTTACTCGGGGCGAAGTGAGCAGTTCTTC. Its protein product is CASSYSGRSEQFF.

V and J are TRBV6-5 and TRBJ1-5; 9 bases fit TRBD1. The germline V gene encodes CDR1 MNHEY and CDR2 SVGAGI. This CDR3 region has 15 residues. With 5 bases clipped from V and 1 base from J, the junction kept 3 bases outside the gene matches. CDR3 protein: CASSTGTGSNQPQHF. As DNA, the CDR3 is TGTGCCAGCAGTACCGGGACAGGGAGCAATCAGCCCCAGCATTTT.

The chain joins TRBV9 to TRBJ2-1, with TRBD2 identical over 7 bases. The CDR3 contains 15 residues. Germline V lookup: CDR1 SGDLS, CDR2 YYNGEE. J lost 2 bases, V lost 6 bases, and 8 bases had no gene match. CDR3 protein: CASNIGGRAYNEQFF. The CDR3 nucleotides read TGTGCCAGCAACATCGGAGGGAGGGCCTACAATGAGCAGTTCTTC.

The chain is built from TRBV27 and TRBJ2-3, with 8 bases matching TRBD2. The V and J ends lost 3 bases and 1 base, in that order; junction bases with no gene match: 0. The CDR3 contains 14 residues. CDR1 and CDR2 from the germline V gene are MNHEY and SMNVEV (reference sequence). The CDR3 region is CASSLGLGTDTQYF. The DNA of the CDR3 is TGTGCCAGCAGTTTGGGACTAGGCACAGATACGCAGTATTTT.

This sequence joins TRBV19 and TRBJ2-3; D not certain. Germline V gene sequence: CDR1 LNHDA, CDR2 SQIVND (reference sequence). Trimming left V 3 bases short and J 9 bases short, with 7 bases between. The CDR3 loop spans 11 amino acids. CDR3 sequence (DNA): TGTGCCAGTAGTATTGGAGACACGCAGTATTTT. This sequence encodes CASSIGDTQYF.

This clone has just one count. The chain carries TRBV9 and TRBJ2-7; D unresolved. Germline V CDR1 and CDR2: SGDLS, YYNGEE. V dropped 0 bases and J dropped 3 bases, with 10 bases sitting between them. The CDR3 runs 14 residues. The CDR3 reads CASSVDGLNYEQYF. CDR3 in DNA: TGTGCCAGCAGCGTAGATGGCCTGAACTACGAGCAGTACTTC.

The rearrangement links TRBV5-1 to TRBJ2-1, with 7 bases fitting TRBD2. Trimming cost V 3 bases and J 5 bases; bases outside gene matches: 11. From germline, CDR1 is SGHRS and CDR2 YFSETQ. The CDR3 loop spans 16 amino acids. The CDR3 sequence: CASSSGPSGVNNEQFF. The CDR3 nucleotides read TGCGCCAGCAGCTCGGGGCCGAGCGGGGTGAACAATGAGCAGTTCTTC.

This clone was recorded once. An end of the junction does not agree with germline; a read error may underlie this. This chain joins TRBV29-1 and TRBJ1-1; D is uncertain. Germline CDR1 and CDR2: SQVTM and ANQGSEA. There are 11 residues in the CDR3. The CDR3 protein is CSVVRNPEAFF. In nucleotides, the CDR3 is TGCAGCGTTGTTAGGAACCCTGAAGCTTTCTTT.

V and J are TRBV6-1 and TRBJ2-7; TRBD1 aligns across 7 bases. The germline V gene encodes CDR1 MNHNS and CDR2 SASEGT. The length of the CDR3 is 13 residues. V was pared by 3 bases and J by 3 bases, with 2 bases of the junction left unmatched. CDR3 DNA sequence: TGTGCCAGCAGTGAGGGACAGTACTACGAGCAGTACTTC. Its translation: CASSEGQYYEQYF.

The rearrangement uses TRBV9 and TRBJ1-3, with D possibly matching TRBD1 (6 bases). V was pared by 4 bases and J by 8 bases, with 10 bases between. The CDR3 loop spans 12 amino acids. Germline assignment: CDR1 SGDLS and CDR2 YYNGEE. The CDR3 nucleotides read TGTGCCAGCAGCCTACAGGGTGACACCATATATTTT. It codes for CASSLQGDTIYF. Combining the CDR3 with reference TRBV9 and TRBJ1-3 gives the whole variable domain DSGVTQTPKHLITATGQRVTLRCSPRSGDLSVYWYQQSLDQGLQFLIQYYNGEERAKGNILERFSAQQFPDLHSELNLSSLELGDSALYFCASSLQGDTIYFGEGSWLTVV.

There are a few counts of this clone. This sample includes further DNA sequences coding for the same CDR3. This chain links TRBV10-3 with TRBJ1-3; possible D gene TRBD1, 6 bases. In germline, CDR1 is ENHRY, CDR2 SYGVKD. The CDR3 has 13 amino acids. V was shortened by 6 bases and J by 0 bases, with 6 bases between the two germline ends. This CDR3 reads CAIRDSSGNTIYF. Here the CDR3 DNA reads TGTGCCATCAGGGACAGCTCTGGAAACACCATATATTTT.

This chain uses TRBV27 with TRBJ2-4; D remains ambiguous. This CDR3 has 11 residues. The V gene's germline CDR1 is MNHEY and CDR2 SMNVEV (reference sequence). The ends were cut back, 7 bases at V and 6 bases at J, with 7 bases in the middle. CDR3 sequence (DNA): TGTGCCAGCACCGACGGAAACATTCAGTACTTC. It translates to CASTDGNIQYF.

This clone has more than one count but fewer than ten. The chain uses TRBV14 and TRBJ1-1; no definite D call. The CDR3 is made up of 14 amino acids. Germline lookup yields CDR1 SGHDN and CDR2 FVKESK. Trimming left V 1 base short and J 5 bases short, with 11 bases between. CDR3 residues: CASSQGPSRTEAFF. The DNA of the CDR3 is TGTGCCAGCAGCCAAGGACCTTCCCGGACTGAAGCTTTCTTT.

J is TRBJ2-3 and V is TRBV30; 7 nucleotides align to TRBD1. Germline V gene data show CDR1 as GTSNPN and CDR2 as SVGIG (reference sequence). After removal of 4 bases from V and 3 bases from J, the junction contained 7 bases not matched to a gene. The CDR3 covers 14 residues. The CDR3 DNA sequence: TGTGCCTGGAACCGACAGGGACGGACAGATACGCAGTATTTT. Translated: CAWNRQGRTDTQYF.

This chain uses TRBV19 with TRBJ2-7; 7 positions agree with TRBD1. Trimming cost V 5 bases and J 2 bases; bases outside gene matches: 6. Per germline, CDR1 LNHDA and CDR2 SQIVND (reference sequence). The CDR3 is 14 amino acids. CDR3 residues: CASSLLGQAYEQYF. The CDR3 DNA reads as TGTGCCAGTAGTCTTCTTGGACAGGCCTACGAGCAGTACTTC.

This chain links TRBV25-1 with TRBJ2-1; D perhaps matches TRBD2 (7 bases). Deletions cut 3 bases from V and 8 bases from J, with 11 bases between. Germline CDR1 is MGHDK and CDR2 is SYGVNS. CDR3 length: 13 amino acids. The CDR3 loop reads CASSDGGLDEQFF. The CDR3 DNA sequence: TGTGCCAGCAGTGACGGGGGGCTGGATGAGCAGTTCTTC.

This clone has more than one count but fewer than ten. The chain is built from TRBV20-1 and TRBJ2-7; D gene ambiguous. Between the trimmed V and J ends, which lost 6 bases and 3 bases, there was a span of 9 bases. The germline gives CDR1 DFQATT, CDR2 SNEGSKA (reference sequence). This CDR3 comprises 11 residues. DNA of the CDR3: TGCAGTGCCAAGGACCTCTACGAGCAGTACTTC. Translation gives CSAKDLYEQYF.

The chain joins TRBV18 to TRBJ1-2, with 7 bases lining up with TRBD1. V shed 5 bases and J 4 bases; nucleotides not matched to a gene: 10. Germline V CDR1 and CDR2: KGHSH, LQKENI. The CDR3 contains 15 residues. The CDR3 region has the DNA TGTGCCAGCTCATCAGGGACAGCGGAGGTCTATGGCTACACCTTC. Translation gives CASSSGTAEVYGYTF.

The chain has TRBV6-1 and TRBJ1-5; no firm D call. Germline lookup yields CDR1 MNHNS and CDR2 SASEGT. The CDR3 loop spans 15 amino acids. The V end was cut by 2 bases, the J end by 0 bases, with 8 bases between. The CDR3 bases are TGTGCCAGCAGTGAATACCCCAATAGCAATCAGCCCCAGCATTTT. The encoded protein is CASSEYPNSNQPQHF.

V usage is TRBV6-5 and J usage is TRBJ2-7; 8 bases agree with TRBD2. The V segment lost 6 bases and the J segment 4 bases; nucleotides outside the gene matches: 2. This CDR3 comprises 12 residues. Per the germline V gene, CDR1 is MNHEY and CDR2 is SVGAGI. The CDR3 here is CASRLAAYEQYF. Here the CDR3 DNA reads TGTGCCAGCAGACTAGCGGCTTACGAGCAGTACTTC.

The chain has TRBV2 and TRBJ2-3; weak D call: TRBD2 (5 bases). The germline V gene has CDR1 SNHLY and CDR2 FYNNEI. The CDR3 runs to 12 residues. V lost 8 bases and J 2 bases, leaving 8 bases between the germline ends. The CDR3 loop reads CASQRTTDTQYF. The CDR3 DNA is TGTGCCAGCCAGCGGACCACAGATACGCAGTATTTT.

The rearrangement links TRBV11-2 to TRBJ2-7; maybe TRBD1 (6 bases). From germline, CDR1 is SGHAT and CDR2 FQNNGV. V lost 1 base and J lost 3, with 16 bases in between. The CDR3 is 16 residues long. DNA for the CDR3: TGTGCCAGCAGCTTAGGGGGGCCGGGGTCGCTCTACGAGCAGTACTTC. Translating it yields CASSLGGPGSLYEQYF.

The chain joins TRBV28 to TRBJ2-7; D unresolved. V lost 6 bases to trimming and J lost 0 bases, with 15 bases between them. CDR3 length: 15 residues. From germline, CDR1 is MDHEN and CDR2 SYDVKM. This CDR3 reads CASRTDDGFSYEQYF. DNA of the CDR3: TGTGCCAGCAGGACCGACGACGGTTTCTCCTACGAGCAGTACTTC.